This TCR beta chain was profiled in a study of CD8+CD57+ T cells in acquired aplastic anemia. Study in general: Mean DNA quantity obtained from sorted CD4+ and CD8+ cells was 3 to 3.5 ug. Researchers reported that healthy donors averaged about 11 million reads for CD4+ cells.

Notes on this clonotype: The antigen is undetermined.

This CDR3 region has 12 residues. V dropped 1 base and J dropped 4 bases, with 2 bases sitting between them. Per the germline V gene, CDR1 is SNHLY and CDR2 is FYNNEI. Profiles of TCR beta VDJ and CDR3 were generated from a genomic DNA template. Each CDR3 protein gets one entry after TCRdb re-called the reads with MiXCR. The sample has 150,000 to 200,000 distinct CDR3 sequences; approximately 46% are singletons. Broader study findings: Levels of CD8+ Simpson's diversity were not significantly distinct in patients versus controls. Between patients and controls, about 30 CD8+ CDR3 sequences were found in common.

This chain uses TRBV2 with TRBJ2-1; D is unclear. Source material: sorted CD4+, CD8+, or CD8+CD57+ T cells (not recorded which) from PBMCs. This receptor was identified in a human donor in good health. CDR3 loop: CASSEGYNEQFF. The CDR3 DNA follows: TGTGCCAGCAGTGAAGGGTACAATGAGCAGTTCTTC.